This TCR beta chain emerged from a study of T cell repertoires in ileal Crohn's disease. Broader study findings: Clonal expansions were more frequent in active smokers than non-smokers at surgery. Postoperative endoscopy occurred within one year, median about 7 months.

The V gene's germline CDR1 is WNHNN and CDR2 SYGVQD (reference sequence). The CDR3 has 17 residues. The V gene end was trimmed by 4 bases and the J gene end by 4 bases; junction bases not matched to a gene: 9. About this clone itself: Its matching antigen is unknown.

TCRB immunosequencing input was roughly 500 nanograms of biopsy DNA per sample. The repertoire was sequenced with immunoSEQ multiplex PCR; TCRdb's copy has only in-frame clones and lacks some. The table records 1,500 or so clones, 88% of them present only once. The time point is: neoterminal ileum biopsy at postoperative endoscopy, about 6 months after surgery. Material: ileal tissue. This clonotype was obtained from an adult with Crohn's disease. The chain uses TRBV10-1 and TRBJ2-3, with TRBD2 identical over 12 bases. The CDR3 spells CASSGRLAGEVADTQYF. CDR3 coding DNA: TGCGCCAGCAGTGGGAGACTAGCGGGAGAGGTCGCAGATACGCAGTATTTT.